This TCR beta chain came from a study of CD4+ T cells in melanoma. TCRdb keeps only in-frame clones here, not all; method: immunoSEQ multiplex PCR. The sample includes some 110,000 clones, around 92% of them seen just once. The trim removed 6 bases at V and 4 bases at J, leaving 14 bases unmatched. The germline gives CDR1 SGHTA, CDR2 FQGNSA. The CDR3 runs 17 residues. The sequence came from a human donor with melanoma. Sequencing input: peripheral blood. The chain carries TRBV7-2 and TRBJ2-1, with 8 bases matching TRBD2. The CDR3 is CASRIPRASGLYNEQFF. The DNA of the CDR3 is TGTGCCAGCAGAATTCCCCGGGCTAGCGGGTTATACAATGAGCAGTTCTTC.